This T cell receptor (beta chain) was captured in a study of CD8 T cells in Susac syndrome. Random hexamers were used to reverse transcribe the RNA input (roughly 0.5 to 1 ug). TCRdb independently ran MiXCR on the immunoSEQ multiplex PCR reads; one entry per CDR3 protein. This sample has 250,000 to 300,000 distinct CDR3 sequences, with around 84% found just once. Germline loops: CDR1 LNHDA, CDR2 SQIVND (reference sequence). Deletions cut 8 bases from V and 4 bases from J, with 15 bases between. The CDR3 covers 14 residues. The gene calls are TRBV19 and TRBJ2-1, with TRBD1 as a possible D gene (6 bases). This receptor was identified in a human donor with multiple sclerosis. The sample was CD8+ T cells from PBMCs. The CDR3 loop reads CASRGRGWYNEQFF. Here the CDR3 DNA reads TGTGCCAGTCGGGGCAGGGGTTGGTACAATGAGCAGTTCTTC.